This entry lists 28 T cell receptor beta chains sequenced from one sample in a study of graft-versus-host responses after intestinal transplantation. No antigen is known for these receptors. The assay was immunoSEQ multiplex PCR, and TCRdb's table has in-frame clones only and misses some. There are about 94,000 clones in the sample; 91% occur only once, and over 0.4% lies in the top ten. The material sequenced was unstimulated CD8+ T cells sorted from spleen or lymph node cells, taken before intestinal transplant. All receptors come from a human donor who received an intestinal transplant.

The chain employs TRBV7-9 and TRBJ2-7, with 9 bases aligning to TRBD1. This CDR3 is built from 12 residues. Looked up from germline, CDR1 is SEHNR and CDR2 is FQNEAQ (reference sequence). J gave up 3 bases and V 6 bases, and 0 bases lay outside the gene matches. The CDR3 DNA reads as TGTGCCAGCAGGGGACAGGGCTACGAGCAGTACTTC. Translating gives CASRGQGYEQYF. Full variable domain (missing parts from reference TRBV7-9 and TRBJ2-7): DTGVSQNPRHKITKRGQNVTFRCDPISEHNRLYWYRQTLGQGPEFLTYFQNEAQLEKSRLLSDRFSAERPKGSFSTLEIQRTEQGDSAMYLCASRGQGYEQYFGPGTRLTVT.

V gene TRBV28 combines with J gene TRBJ2-4; the match to TRBD1 covers 11 bases. V was pared by 4 bases and J by 9 bases, with 5 bases of the junction left unmatched. The CDR3 has 14 residues. The germline gives CDR1 MDHEN, CDR2 SYDVKM. The CDR3 region is CASSSRTGGGIQYF. The CDR3 DNA reads TGTGCCAGCAGTTCGAGGACAGGGGGCGGCATTCAGTACTTC. Using reference TRBV28 and TRBJ2-4 for the parts outside the CDR3, the full variable domain is DVKVTQSSRYLVKRTGEKVFLECVQDMDHENMFWYRQDPGLGLRLIYFSYDVKMKEKGDIPEGYSVSREKKERFSLILESASTNQTSMYLCASSSRTGGGIQYFGAGTRLSVL.

V usage is TRBV27 and J usage is TRBJ2-2; TRBD2 might be the D (7 bases). Germline V lookup: CDR1 MNHEY, CDR2 SMNVEV (reference sequence). The CDR3 consists of 15 residues. V lost 6 bases and J lost 3, with 14 bases in between. DNA for the CDR3: TGTGCCAGCAGGAAGGGGGGGGGCTACACCGGGGAGCTGTTTTTT. Translation gives CASRKGGGYTGELFF.

The chain uses TRBV5-1 and TRBJ2-3, with D uncertain. The germline V gene encodes CDR1 SGHRS and CDR2 YFSETQ. Between the trimmed V and J ends, which lost 1 base and 1 base, there was a span of 7 bases. The CDR3 has 14 amino acids. CDR3 DNA sequence: TGCGCCAGCAGCTTGATTAGTGGCACAGATACGCAGTATTTT. Protein sequence: CASSLISGTDTQYF.

The rearrangement joins TRBV21-1 to TRBJ1-5; TRBD1, as called in the table, went unchecked against the DNA. TRBV21-1 constitutes a pseudogene. This CDR3 has 16 residues. The CDR3 coding sequence is TGTGCCAGCAGCAAAAGACAGCGCTATAGCAATCAGCCCCAGCATTTT. Translated, it gives CASSKRQRYSNQPQHF.

CDR3 sequence (DNA): TGTGCCAGCAGTATCCGGACTAGCGGTAACTCAAGCTCCTACGAGCAGTACTTC. It encodes CASSIRTSGNSSSYEQYF. J is TRBJ2-7 and V is TRBV12-1; the D call in the table, TRBD2, was not verified against the DNA. TRBV12-1 corresponds to a pseudogene. The CDR3 is 18 amino acids.

The V call is TRBV29-1, the J call TRBJ2-5; D call uncertain. The CDR3 is 13 amino acids. Germline V gene lookup returns CDR1 SQVTM and CDR2 ANQGSEA. With 7 bases removed from V and 2 bases from J, the gap between germline ends came to 14 bases. This CDR3 is CSANSSVQETQYF. The CDR3, as DNA: TGCAGCGCCAACTCCTCGGTGCAAGAGACCCAGTACTTC.

This clone was counted once. The chain carries TRBV28 and TRBJ1-2; 7 bases line up with TRBD1. The CDR3 spans 16 residues. The V gene's germline CDR1 is MDHEN and CDR2 SYDVKM. V lost 2 bases to trimming and J lost 4 bases; unmatched junction nucleotides: 10. The CDR3 reads CASSLREEGAGYGYTF. In DNA form, the CDR3 reads TGTGCCAGCAGTTTAAGAGAGGAGGGGGCTGGCTATGGCTACACCTTC.

The V call is TRBV4-1, the J call TRBJ1-2; 7 nucleotides agree with TRBD1. V dropped 1 base and J dropped 0; count of bases not matched to a gene: 5. Germline V gives CDR1 MGHRA, CDR2 YSYEKL. The CDR3 has 16 residues. Here the CDR3 reads CASSQVGDRPNYGYTF. The DNA for the CDR3 is TGCGCCAGCAGCCAAGTAGGGGACAGACCTAACTATGGCTACACCTTC.

The genes are TRBV19 and TRBJ2-7; maybe TRBD1 (6 bases). V was clipped by 8 bases and J by 6 bases, with 20 bases between them. The CDR3 runs to 14 residues. Looked up from germline, CDR1 is LNHDA and CDR2 is SQIVND (reference sequence). In DNA form, the CDR3 reads TGTGCCAGTGGGGGCAAGTCCCCCTTTAGCGAGCAGTACTTC. It is translated as CASGGKSPFSEQYF.

The V and J genes are TRBV19 and TRBJ1-1; TRBD1 matches at 11 bases. The CDR3 spans 14 residues. After removal of 5 bases from V and 3 bases from J, the junction contained 2 bases not matched to a gene. Germline V gives CDR1 LNHDA, CDR2 SQIVND (reference sequence). The CDR3 sequence: CASSLGQGDTEAFF. Here the CDR3 DNA reads TGTGCCAGTAGTCTGGGACAGGGGGACACTGAAGCTTTCTTT.

This clone was observed a single time. V gene TRBV19 combines with J gene TRBJ2-3; D possibly corresponds to TRBD2 (6 bases). CDR1 is LNHDA, CDR2 SQIVND, per germline (reference sequence). With 5 bases removed from V and 1 base from J, the gap between germline ends came to 13 bases. The CDR3 is 15 residues long. CDR3 residues: CASSGPGGGTDTQYF. Written as DNA, the CDR3 is TGTGCCAGTAGTGGGCCGGGCGGGGGCACAGATACGCAGTATTTT.

The J gene is TRBJ2-7, the V gene TRBV29-1; 8 bases are a match to TRBD2. V lost 6 bases, J lost 4 bases, and 8 bases stayed unmatched. Per germline, CDR1 SQVTM and CDR2 ANQGSEA. This CDR3 comprises 13 residues. The CDR3 coding sequence is TGCAGCGTAACGGGGACTAGTTTTTACGAGCAGTACTTC. It translates to CSVTGTSFYEQYF.

This clone was observed once. The rearrangement uses TRBV7-9 and TRBJ1-2; TRBD1 aligns across 7 bases. The V gene's germline CDR1 is SEHNR and CDR2 FQNEAQ (reference sequence). The CDR3 contains 15 residues. Unmatched junction bases numbered 6, after V lost 2 bases and J lost 3 bases. The CDR3 nucleotides read TGTGCCAGCAGCTTATCTCGGGACAGCTACTATGGCTACACCTTC. Protein: CASSLSRDSYYGYTF. Based on the CDR3 plus reference TRBV7-9 and TRBJ1-2, the full variable domain is DTGVSQNPRHKITKRGQNVTFRCDPISEHNRLYWYRQTLGQGPEFLTYFQNEAQLEKSRLLSDRFSAERPKGSFSTLEIQRTEQGDSAMYLCASSLSRDSYYGYTFGSGTRLTVV.

This chain joins TRBV7-9 and TRBJ2-1; no clear D. Trimming shortened V by 5 bases and J by 3 bases, and 14 bases separated the two germline ends. Per germline, CDR1 SEHNR and CDR2 FQNEAQ (reference sequence). This CDR3 contains 15 residues. CDR3 sequence: CASSPPSVYYNEQFF. The DNA for the CDR3 is TGTGCCAGCAGCCCTCCGAGCGTTTACTACAATGAGCAGTTCTTC.

This rearrangement joins TRBV27 to TRBJ1-2; D might be TRBD1 (6 bases). Germline V gene data show CDR1 as MNHEY and CDR2 as SMNVEV (reference sequence). There are 13 residues in the CDR3. Deletions cut 0 bases from V and 7 bases from J, with 9 bases between. CDR3 DNA sequence: TGTGCCAGCAGTTTATCAGGGGGTGGTGGCTACACCTTC. Translation gives CASSLSGGGGYTF.

This clone has more than one count but fewer than ten. J is TRBJ2-7 and V is TRBV4-1; D is unresolved. This CDR3 is built from 14 residues. Germline CDR1 MGHRA, CDR2 YSYEKL. V lost 1 base, J lost 2 bases, and 9 bases lay in between. The CDR3, as DNA: TGCGCCAGCAGCCAAGTCGGGTCTACCTACGAGCAGTACTTC. It yields the protein CASSQVGSTYEQYF.

This clone appeared a single time. V gene TRBV4-1 combines with J gene TRBJ2-7, with D tentatively TRBD1 (5 bases). The CDR3 has 14 residues. The V gene's germline CDR1 is MGHRA and CDR2 YSYEKL. The V and J ends lost 2 bases and 2 bases respectively, with 10 bases between them. Here the CDR3 reads CASSQKAGPYEQYF. The CDR3 DNA sequence: TGCGCCAGCAGCCAAAAGGCAGGGCCCTACGAGCAGTACTTC.

In its sample, this clone was seen a few times. The rearrangement uses TRBV6-1 and TRBJ2-7; possible D gene TRBD2, 6 bases. V was shortened by 4 bases and J by 0 bases, with 13 bases between the two germline ends. The CDR3 has 15 residues. Germline loops: CDR1 MNHNS, CDR2 SASEGT. The CDR3 here is CASSGSSASSYEQYF. For the CDR3, the DNA is TGTGCCAGCAGTGGCTCTAGCGCGAGCTCCTACGAGCAGTACTTC.

The genes are TRBV10-1 and TRBJ2-7; the match to TRBD1 covers 7 bases. Germline values: CDR1 WNHNN, CDR2 SYGVQD (reference sequence). After removal of 2 bases from V and 2 bases from J, the junction contained 6 bases not matched to a gene. There are 15 residues in the CDR3. The CDR3 bases are TGCGCCAGCAGTGAGCCCCGGGACAGCCCCTACGAGCAGTACTTC. Amino acid sequence: CASSEPRDSPYEQYF.

J is TRBJ2-5 and V is TRBV10-2; TRBD2 matches 12 bases. From germline, CDR1 is WSHSY and CDR2 SAAADI. The CDR3 is 17 residues long. The J segment lost 5 bases and the V segment lost 4 bases, leaving 11 bases of the junction unmatched. This CDR3 reads CASSVRTSGTLTETQYF. The CDR3 DNA reads TGCGCCAGCAGTGTGAGGACTAGCGGGACGCTAACGGAGACCCAGTACTTC.

The chain combines TRBV6-5 with TRBJ2-5, with TRBD2 matching over 9 bases. Germline trimming cut 5 bases from V and 5 bases from J; bases unmatched to any gene: 3. This CDR3 has 13 amino acids. CDR1 MNHEY and CDR2 SVGAGI come from the germline V gene. The DNA of the CDR3 is TGTGCCAGCAGTCGCAGCGGGAGGGAGACCCAGTACTTC. Protein sequence: CASSRSGRETQYF.

This chain joins TRBV29-1 and TRBJ2-5; 11 nucleotides align to TRBD1. Germline assignment: CDR1 SQVTM and CDR2 ANQGSEA. With V trimmed by 6 bases and J by 10 bases, 7 bases remained unmatched. The CDR3 is 12 amino acids. The CDR3 DNA is TGCAGCGTCCCCGGACAGGGGGCGGACCAGTACTTC. This sequence encodes CSVPGQGADQYF.

The chain is built from TRBV4-1 and TRBJ1-6, with D uncertain. The germline CDR1 and CDR2 sequences are MGHRA and YSYEKL. Trimming shortened V by 0 bases and J by 4 bases, and 13 bases separated the two germline ends. This CDR3 is built from 17 residues. CDR3 coding DNA: TGCGCCAGCAGCCAAGATCTGAGCGGATTTTATAATTCACCCCTCCACTTT. Protein: CASSQDLSGFYNSPLHF.

The genes are TRBV10-2 and TRBJ1-1; D is unclear. V shed 6 bases and J shed 3 bases, with 8 bases lying between them. From germline, CDR1 is WSHSY and CDR2 SAAADI. The CDR3 loop spans 12 amino acids. CDR3 residues: CASSLTYTEAFF. DNA for the CDR3: TGCGCCAGCAGCTTAACATACACTGAAGCTTTCTTT.

In regard to this clone: Different DNA sequences within this sample yield the same CDR3. The chain recombines TRBV9 with TRBJ2-5; 14 nucleotides agree with TRBD2. Germline V gives CDR1 SGDLS, CDR2 YYNGEE. V lost 2 bases, J lost 4 bases, and 1 base stayed unmatched. The length of the CDR3 is 15 residues. CDR3 bases: TGTGCCAGCAGCGTGACTAGCGGGAGGGGAGAGACCCAGTACTTC. It encodes CASSVTSGRGETQYF.

The chain links TRBV10-3 to TRBJ1-2, with TRBD1 matching 7 bases. V shed 4 bases and J 8 bases; nucleotides not matched to a gene: 13. The CDR3 is 15 amino acids. From germline, CDR1 is ENHRY and CDR2 SYGVKD. The CDR3 is CAISAPQGNLIGYTF. CDR3 sequence (DNA): TGTGCCATCAGTGCGCCACAGGGGAACCTTATCGGCTACACCTTC.

The chain recombines TRBV4-1 with TRBJ2-7, with 9 bases matching TRBD2. CDR3 size: 15 residues. V gave up 2 bases and J gave up 3 bases; unmatched junction bases: 5. CDR1 and CDR2 (germline): MGHRA, YSYEKL. The CDR3 region is CASSQTISGGYEQYF. CDR3 DNA: TGCGCCAGCAGCCAAACAATTAGCGGGGGCTACGAGCAGTACTTC.